This T cell receptor beta chain derives from a study of beta chain features in type 1 diabetes (dated by TCRdb to the late 2010s). For context, the study as a whole: Mean age, gender distribution, total cell number and subset yield did not differ between patients and healthy donors. Regulatory and stem cell-like memory subsets were isolated from only 8 patients and 8 healthy donors, whereas naive and central memory subsets came from all 28 donors. A total of some 100,000,000 sorted cells were examined across all samples, and a strong correlation was observed between cell number per subset and RNA yield. In the study, TCRB repertoires of sorted circulating CD4+ T cell subsets from recently diagnosed type 1 diabetes patients were compared with those of matched healthy donors.

Study-level results and caveats: Naive, central memory and regulatory TCRB repertoires appeared to be more alike among patients than among healthy donors. Fewer insertions and more nucleotide deletions at VDJ recombination sites were observed in patients with type 1 diabetes, implying thymic rearrangement abnormalities. Because cDNA rather than genomic DNA was sequenced, highly expressing activated cells could have been over-represented, although no difference in activation and CD3 levels was found between groups. Shorter templates might have been favored by PCR, but patient and control samples were amplified and corrected together, so both groups would have been affected equally by any skew. A moderate but significant shortening of TCRB CDR3 length was observed in type 1 diabetes patients in all four CD4+ subsets. HLA sub-analyses involved small numbers of individuals, so any influence of HLA type on TCRB rearrangement remained unresolved.

This clone was detected a few times. No antigen is known for it. Qualities for individual bases were not recorded, and no much larger clone is one base off. The entire amount of isolated RNA was reverse transcribed using the High Capacity cDNA Reverse Transcription Kit, so the sequenced TCRB transcripts were expressed ones. Deep immunoSEQ sequencing was performed on naive, central memory and regulatory T cell samples, with an average of roughly 3.6 million total reads per sample. Sorted cells were lysed in RLT buffer, and RNA was extracted using DNase-treated RNeasy Micro or Mini kits according to cell number. Each cell subset was processed separately to prevent cross-contamination, with patient and healthy donor samples processed together. Using the immunoSEQ multiplex PCR, TCRB sequences were amplified from cDNA into 87-bp fragments spanning the CDR3 region. The amplicons were sequenced using the Illumina HiSeq platform. Per the authors' processing: PCR bias was corrected computationally using synthetic template baselines, and reads within Hamming distance 2 were collapsed, with unmergeable singletons discarded. Reads were aligned against IMGT so that V, D and J genes, CDR3 length and insertions or deletions at six rearrangement sites could be assigned. Within each subset, clonotype counts were normalized to sorted cell number, and only after that were true diversity and Gini coefficients computed with the tcR R package. Repertoire sharing was quantified using the overlap coefficient calculated on TCRB nucleotide sequences. As a proxy for the pre-selection repertoire, out-of-frame TCRB sequences from naive cells were analyzed. This immuneACCESS table, as held by TCRdb, lists in-frame sequences with V and J called but not all clones. Of the missing ones, under half trace to an unresolved V gene in checked studies; the others have no known cause. The DNA gave D and trimming, while V, J and clone size come from that table. A total of about half a million clones appear in this sample, roughly 10% of them only once. The ten largest make up approximately 0.05% of the sample.

Each donor gave one peripheral blood draw, roughly 110 mL on average, collected into heparinised tubes. A BD FACSAria II and a panel including CD45RO, CCR7, CD25, CD127, CD95 and CD27 were used to sort naive, central memory, regulatory and stem cell-like memory CD4+ T cells. Purity was above 95% for every sorted population. Right away, PBMCs were isolated by Lymphoprep density gradient centrifugation and were stained directly, with no culture step. So that batch effects would be minimized, each experiment stained and sorted samples in pairs, pairing one healthy donor with one patient. CDR1 and CDR2, looked up from the germline V gene (reference sequence), are GTSNPN and SVGIG. Measured from the cysteine to the phenylalanine, the CDR3 is 13 residues long. The entry retains the CDR3 DNA only, 39 bases that are in frame from base 1. Trimming removed 2 bases from V and 2 bases from J, leaving 7 bases between the germline ends.

The sequence derives from a woman aged 18-29 years in good health. The sample taken for sequencing was naive CD4+ T cells from blood. Sample cell subset or site, as interpreted from the label and publication: true naive CD4+ T cells. The V gene is TRBV30 and the J gene is TRBJ1-5, with the identity of the D gene unclear. The CDR3 region: CAWSRPGNQPQHF. The DNA sequence is TGTGCCTGGAGTCGTCCTGGCAATCAGCCCCAGCATTTT. Where the CDR3 stops, the reference TRBV30 and TRBJ1-5 genes take over; the full variable domain is SQTIHQWPATLVQPVGSPLSLECTVEGTSNPNLYWYRQAAGRGLQLLFYSVGIGQISSEVPQNLSASRPQDRQFILSSKKLLLSDSGFYLCAWSRPGNQPQHFGDGTRLSIL.